Listed below are T cell receptor beta chains from one sample, sequenced in a study of identical twins. Using its own MiXCR run on the 5' RACE reads, TCRdb lists one record per CDR3 protein. Among a few hundred thousand distinct CDR3 sequences listed, approximately 15% were seen once. These data also formed part of another study, on yellow fever vaccine responses in identical twins.

Sequencing used CD4+ T cells sorted from blood. The receptor source for this set is a woman in her late teens or twenties in good health. Each CDR3 is given with its conserved first and last residue. Fields, in order: V gene, J gene, clone size, D gene, CDR3 protein, CDR3 DNA. The D gene is left open where the match is weak. The size field is filled for only some rows; it gives once, few, many or a size class.

>TRBV5-1|TRBJ2-3|.|.
CASSLLGGPTDTQYF
TGCGCCAGCAGCTTGCTCGGGGGACCGACAGATACGCAGTATTTT
>TRBV5-1|TRBJ2-2|few|TRBD1
CASSQGVGELFF
TGCGCCAGCAGCCAGGGGGTCGGGGAGCTGTTTTTT
>TRBV20-1|TRBJ2-4|.|.
CSAGLNKNIQYF
TGCAGTGCGGGTCTGAACAAAAACATTCAGTACTTC
>TRBV10-2|TRBJ2-7|few|TRBD2
CASSAQRGAYEQYF
TGCGCCAGCAGTGCGCAGCGGGGGGCCTACGAGCAGTACTTC
>TRBV7-2|TRBJ1-2|many|TRBD1
CASSPRQGNYGYTF
TGTGCCAGCAGCCCCCGACAGGGGAACTATGGCTACACCTTC
>TRBV2|TRBJ2-3|few|TRBD1
CASSDGLGQGSTDTQYF
TGTGCCAGCAGTGATGGTTTGGGACAGGGAAGCACAGATACGCAGTATTTT
>TRBV5-1|TRBJ2-1|.|.
CASSLGGLGTFYNEQFF
TGCGCCAGCAGCTTGGGGGGGTTGGGAACATTCTACAATGAGCAGTTCTTC
>TRBV20-1|TRBJ1-2|many|TRBD1
CSALGQDGYGYTF
TGCAGTGCCTTGGGACAGGATGGCTATGGCTACACCTTC
>TRBV7-9|TRBJ1-5|.|.
CASSLVLGDSNQPQHF
TGTGCCAGCAGCTTAGTTTTGGGGGATAGCAATCAGCCCCAGCATTTT
>TRBV29-1|TRBJ2-1|many|.
CSVDKAGLYNEQFF
TGCAGCGTTGACAAGGCGGGACTGTACAATGAGCAGTTCTTC
>TRBV7-3|TRBJ2-6|.|.
CASSLNSGSGANVLTF
TGTGCCAGCAGCTTAAACTCGGGCTCTGGGGCCAACGTCCTGACTTTC
>TRBV14|TRBJ2-1|.|TRBD1
CASSEKGALVLNEQFF
TGTGCCAGCAGCGAAAAGGGGGCCTTAGTCCTCAATGAGCAGTTCTTC
>TRBV20-1|TRBJ2-7|.|TRBD2
CSARESKRGGEQYF
TGCAGTGCTAGAGAAAGTAAGCGGGGGGGCGAGCAGTACTTC
>TRBV5-1|TRBJ2-3|few|TRBD2
CASSWGLDTTSTDTQYF
TGCGCCAGCAGCTGGGGACTAGACACTACTAGCACAGATACGCAGTATTTT
>TRBV2|TRBJ1-5|many|TRBD1
CASSGTGVQPQHF
TGTGCCAGCAGCGGGACAGGGGTTCAGCCCCAGCATTTT
>TRBV11-2|TRBJ2-2|.|TRBD2
CASSPGERTSGEQGELFF
TGTGCCAGCAGCCCGGGGGAGCGGACTAGCGGGGAGCAGGGGGAGCTGTTTTTT
>TRBV7-9|TRBJ1-1|few|.
CASSLPGRKIYEAFF
TGTGCCAGCAGCTTACCCGGACGGAAGATTTATGAAGCTTTCTTT
>TRBV20-1|TRBJ1-6|.|.
CSAGRGGAYNSPLHF
TGCAGTGCTGGGCGGGGGGGAGCTTATAATTCACCCCTCCACTTT
>TRBV6-1|TRBJ2-5|few|.
CASKVGRNWGTETQYF
TGTGCCAGCAAGGTGGGACGTAATTGGGGTACAGAGACCCAGTACTTC
>TRBV7-3|TRBJ1-1|.|.
CASSRSGAGTAEAFF
TGTGCCAGCAGCCGCTCGGGGGCAGGAACGGCTGAAGCTTTCTTT
>TRBV5-5|TRBJ2-2|few|.
CASSGMIMPERELFF
TGTGCCAGCAGCGGCATGATAATGCCCGAAAGGGAGCTGTTTTTT
>TRBV29-1|TRBJ2-3|.|TRBD2
CSVQGTSDRADTQYF
TGCAGCGTTCAGGGGACTAGCGACCGTGCAGATACGCAGTATTTT
>TRBV11-2|TRBJ2-1|.|TRBD1
CASSTRTGGAFLNNEQFF
TGTGCCAGCAGCACCCGGACAGGGGGCGCCTTCTTGAACAATGAGCAGTTCTTC
>TRBV20-1|TRBJ2-7|.|.
CSARDFPSRPSSYEQYF
TGCAGTGCTAGAGATTTTCCCAGCCGACCGAGCTCCTACGAGCAGTACTTC
>TRBV5-1|TRBJ2-3|.|.
CASSLAGKEGTQYF
TGCGCCAGCAGCTTGGCGGGGAAGGAGGGTACGCAGTATTTT
>TRBV2|TRBJ2-2|.|TRBD1
CASRSPQGENTGELFF
TGTGCCAGCAGGTCCCCACAGGGGGAGAACACCGGGGAGCTGTTTTTT
>TRBV5-1|TRBJ1-2|few|.
CASSLRAGTHGYTF
TGCGCCAGCAGCTTGAGGGCAGGGACCCATGGCTACACCTTC
>TRBV20-1|TRBJ2-7|few|TRBD1
CSAKDVDRVYEQYF
TGCAGTGCTAAAGATGTTGACAGGGTTTACGAGCAGTACTTC
>TRBV5-1|TRBJ2-1|few|.
CASSQPGKRNEQFF
TGCGCCAGCTCCCAGCCGGGAAAAAGGAATGAGCAGTTCTTC